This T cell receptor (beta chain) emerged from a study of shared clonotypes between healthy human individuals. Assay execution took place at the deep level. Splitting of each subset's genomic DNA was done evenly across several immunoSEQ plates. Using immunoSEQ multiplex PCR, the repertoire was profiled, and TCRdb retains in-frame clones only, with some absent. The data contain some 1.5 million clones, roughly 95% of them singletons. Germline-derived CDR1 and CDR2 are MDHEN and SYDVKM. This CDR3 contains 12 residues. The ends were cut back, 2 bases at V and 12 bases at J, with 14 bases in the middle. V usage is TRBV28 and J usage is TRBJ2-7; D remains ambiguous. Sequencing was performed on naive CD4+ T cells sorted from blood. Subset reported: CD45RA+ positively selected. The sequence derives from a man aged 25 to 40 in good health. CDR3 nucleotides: TGTGCCAGCAGTTTACCTGGTGCTTCTCCGTACTTC. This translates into CASSLPGASPYF.